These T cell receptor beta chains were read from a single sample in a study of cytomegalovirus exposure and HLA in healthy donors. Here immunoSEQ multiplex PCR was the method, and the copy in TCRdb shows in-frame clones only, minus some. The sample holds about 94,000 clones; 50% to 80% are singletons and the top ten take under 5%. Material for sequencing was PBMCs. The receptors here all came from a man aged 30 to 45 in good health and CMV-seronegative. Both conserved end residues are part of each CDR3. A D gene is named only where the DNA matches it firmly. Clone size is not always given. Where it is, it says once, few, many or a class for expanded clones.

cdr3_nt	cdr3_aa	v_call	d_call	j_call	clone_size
TGTGCCAGCAGTGATACAGCCTACGAGCAGTACTTC	CASSDTAYEQYF	TRBV2	-	TRBJ2-7	few
TGTGCCAGCAGCCAAGTAACTAGCGGAGAGGCCTACGAGCAGTACTTC	CASSQVTSGEAYEQYF	TRBV4-2	TRBD2	TRBJ2-7	-
TGTGCCAGCAGCTTATCCTTGCAAGAGACCCAGTACTTC	CASSLSLQETQYF	TRBV7-3	-	TRBJ2-5	-
TGTGCCAGCAACAGGGGTCAGCGGGGGGACTCCTACGAGCAGTACTTC	CASNRGQRGDSYEQYF	TRBV7-2	TRBD2	TRBJ2-7	few
TGTGCCAGCAGCTTAGACGGTGAAGCTTTCTTT	CASSLDGEAFF	TRBV7-9	-	TRBJ1-1	-
TGCGCCAGCAGTACAGGGGAAAGCTCCTCTGGGGCCAACGTCCTGACTTTC	CASSTGESSSGANVLTF	TRBV5-1	TRBD1	TRBJ2-6	-
TGTGCCAGTAATCGCCGGGAGGTAGGCCAGCCCCAGCATTTT	CASNRREVGQPQHF	TRBV19	-	TRBJ1-5	few
TGTGCCACCAGCAGCCGTCTCGTAGGGGGAACTGAAGCTTTCTTT	CATSSRLVGGTEAFF	TRBV15	-	TRBJ1-1	-
TGTGCCAGTAGTGGTAGGGGACAGGGAGCAAATGAGCAGTTCTTC	CASSGRGQGANEQFF	TRBV19	TRBD1	TRBJ2-1	-
TGTGCCAGCAGCCTAATGTTGGCCGCTCAAGGGGGTGAGCAGTTCTTC	CASSLMLAAQGGEQFF	TRBV7-3	-	TRBJ2-1	-
TGCGCCAGCAGCTTCGGGGGTCTAGCCTACGAGCAGTACTTC	CASSFGGLAYEQYF	TRBV5-1	-	TRBJ2-7	-
TGTGCCAGCAGCTTATGGCAGGGGGACCTGGGGAACACTGAAGCTTTCTTT	CASSLWQGDLGNTEAFF	TRBV11-1	TRBD1	TRBJ1-1	once
TGTGCCAGCAGCTTAGGGACACAGTGGGACAGTCGATACTATGGCTACACCTTC	CASSLGTQWDSRYYGYTF	TRBV11-1	TRBD1	TRBJ1-2	once
TGTGCCAGCAGTCTGGGGACAGGGAGGTATGGCTACACCTTC	CASSLGTGRYGYTF	TRBV6-6	TRBD1	TRBJ1-2	once
TGTGCCAGCAGCGCCGGTGAGTCTAGGCAGTTCTTC	CASSAGESRQFF	TRBV9	-	TRBJ2-1	few
TGCGCCAGCAGCGGAGGACTGAACACCGGGGAGCTGTTTTTT	CASSGGLNTGELFF	TRBV5-1	-	TRBJ2-2	once
TGTGCCAGCTCTTCAAAGCCTGACAAGAACACTGAAGCTTTCTTT	CASSSKPDKNTEAFF	TRBV18	-	TRBJ1-1	-
TGTGCCAGCAGCCCGAGTGCCTTGGGACTAACCTACAATGAGCAGTTCTTC	CASSPSALGLTYNEQFF	TRBV7-6	TRBD2	TRBJ2-1	-
TGTGCCAGCTCACCACCCGGTGTTCTTCGGGGTTCGGGTGGCTACACCTTC	CASSPPGVLRGSGGYTF	TRBV18	-	TRBJ1-2	-
TGTGCCAGTAGTATGGACAGCTCCTACGAGCAGTACTTC	CASSMDSSYEQYF	TRBV19	-	TRBJ2-7	-
TGTGCCAGCAGGCCACCCTCGGGACAGAATGAAGATTGCCTCTTT	CASRPPSGQNEDCLF	TRBV28	TRBD1	TRBJ1-1	-
TGTGCCATCAGTGACCTAGGTGGACTAGGAAACACCGGGGAGCTGTTTTTT	CAISDLGGLGNTGELFF	TRBV10-3	TRBD2	TRBJ2-2	-
TGTGCCAGCTCACCTAGGGAGCGGGGCACAGATACGCAGTATTTT	CASSPRERGTDTQYF	TRBV18	-	TRBJ2-3	-
TGTGCCAGCAGCCCAGGGGACCCCTCTGGGGCCAACGTCCTGACTTTC	CASSPGDPSGANVLTF	TRBV28	-	TRBJ2-6	few
TGTGCCAGCAGCGTCGGGACTCTCCTAGCCAAAAACATTCAGTACTTC	CASSVGTLLAKNIQYF	TRBV7-2	-	TRBJ2-4	-